This T cell receptor (beta chain) was recovered during a study of blood T cell repertoires in COVID-19. Assay: immunoSEQ multiplex PCR; the TCRdb copy retains only in-frame clones and omits some. Here the sample spans around 100,000 clones, around nine tenths being singletons. CDR3 length equals 17 residues. Trimming removed 4 bases from V and 8 bases from J, with 23 bases in between. Germline values: CDR1 MNHEY, CDR2 SVGEGT. The clonotype was recovered from a man between 50 and 59 years old in a cohort sampled during active COVID-19. V gene TRBV6-2 or TRBV6-3 combines with J gene TRBJ2-2; D perhaps matches TRBD1 (6 bases). What was sequenced was peripheral blood. The CDR3 DNA reads TGTGCCAGCAGTTTCCTGTATGACAGGTTGTTTGGGGGGGAGCTGTTTTTT. Its protein is CASSFLYDRLFGGELFF.